These T cell receptor beta chains were read from a single sample in a study of T cells in Graves' hyperthyroidism and ophthalmopathy. One entry per CDR3 protein results from TCRdb running MiXCR on the multiplex PCR reads. The sample consists of some 650,000 distinct CDR3 sequences, roughly a sixth of them appearing once. Sequencing input: blood. These receptor sequences come from a woman in her thirties or forties with Graves' ophthalmopathy. The CDR3 runs from the conserved cysteine through the conserved F or W. The D gene is left open where the match is weak. Clone size, where shown, is once, few, many, or a class for clones that have expanded.

V	size	D	J	CDR3	DNA
TRBV6-1	few	TRBD1	TRBJ1-1	CASSSTNPDREAFF	TGTGCCAGCAGTTCTACCAACCCGGACAGGGAAGCTTTCTTT
TRBV29-1	NA	NA	TRBJ2-2	CSVEVRYTGELFF	TGCAGCGTTGAGGTCAGGTACACCGGGGAGCTGTTTTTT
TRBV20-1	many	NA	TRBJ2-1	CSARDLTANRPGYNEQFF	TGCAGTGCTAGAGATCTGACAGCTAATAGACCGGGATACAATGAGCAGTTCTTC
TRBV5-1	few	NA	TRBJ2-7	CASSPDISSYEQYF	TGCGCCAGCAGTCCGGACATCAGCTCCTACGAGCAGTACTTC
TRBV7-9	many	TRBD2	TRBJ2-2	CASSLTPTSGGQRTGELFF	TGTGCCAGCAGCTTGACTCCGACTAGCGGGGGTCAGAGAACCGGGGAGCTGTTTTTT
TRBV29-1	few	NA	TRBJ1-2	CSVERAGKGYTF	TGCAGCGTTGAAAGGGCAGGGAAAGGCTACACCTTC
TRBV18	many	TRBD2	TRBJ2-2	CASSPAGGRTGELFF	TGTGCCAGCTCACCAGCGGGAGGTCGGACCGGGGAGCTGTTTTTT
TRBV2	many	NA	TRBJ1-5	CASSRTKGGNQPQHF	TGTGCCAGCAGTAGGACGAAGGGGGGGAATCAGCCCCAGCATTTT
TRBV2	many	TRBD1	TRBJ2-3	CASSGPKDRVNTDTQYF	TGTGCCAGCAGTGGCCCCAAGGACAGGGTGAACACAGATACGCAGTATTTT
TRBV2	many	TRBD1	TRBJ1-1	CASSLDRVGTEAFF	TGTGCCAGCAGCCTAGACAGGGTGGGCACTGAAGCTTTCTTT
TRBV12-3/TRBV12-4	few	NA	TRBJ1-5	CASSLLSNQPQHF	TGTGCCAGCAGTTTGTTGAGCAATCAGCCCCAGCATTTT
TRBV7-9	many	NA	TRBJ2-3	CASSLDTDTQYF	TGTGCCAGCAGCCTCGACACTGATACGCAGTATTTT
TRBV7-9	NA	NA	TRBJ1-3	CASSLEVYTIYF	TGTGCCAGCAGCTTAGAGGTTTACACCATATATTTT
TRBV2	many	NA	TRBJ1-1	CASRPRGASEAFF	TGTGCCAGCAGGCCTCGGGGCGCCTCTGAAGCTTTCTTT
TRBV2	many	TRBD1	TRBJ1-2	CASSEGTGGNYGYTF	TGTGCCAGCAGTGAAGGAACAGGGGGTAACTATGGCTACACCTTC